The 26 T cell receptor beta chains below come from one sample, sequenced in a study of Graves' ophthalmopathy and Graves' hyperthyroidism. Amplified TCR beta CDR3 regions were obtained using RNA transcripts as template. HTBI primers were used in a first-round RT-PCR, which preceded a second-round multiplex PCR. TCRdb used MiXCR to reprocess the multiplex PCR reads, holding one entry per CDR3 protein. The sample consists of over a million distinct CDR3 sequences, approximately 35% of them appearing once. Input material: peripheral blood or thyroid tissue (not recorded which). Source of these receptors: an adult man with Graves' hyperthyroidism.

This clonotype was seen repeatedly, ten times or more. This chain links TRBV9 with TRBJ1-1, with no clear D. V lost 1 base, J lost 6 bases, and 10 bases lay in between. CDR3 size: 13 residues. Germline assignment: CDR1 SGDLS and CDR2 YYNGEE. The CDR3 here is CASSVIVDAEAFF. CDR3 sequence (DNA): TGTGCCAGCAGCGTAATCGTGGACGCTGAAGCTTTCTTT.

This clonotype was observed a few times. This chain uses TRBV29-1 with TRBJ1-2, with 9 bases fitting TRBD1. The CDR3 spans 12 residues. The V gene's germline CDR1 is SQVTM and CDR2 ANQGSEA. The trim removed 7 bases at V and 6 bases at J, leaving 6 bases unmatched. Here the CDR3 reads CSAPTGGDGYTF. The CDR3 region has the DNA TGCAGCGCCCCGACAGGGGGGGATGGCTACACCTTC.

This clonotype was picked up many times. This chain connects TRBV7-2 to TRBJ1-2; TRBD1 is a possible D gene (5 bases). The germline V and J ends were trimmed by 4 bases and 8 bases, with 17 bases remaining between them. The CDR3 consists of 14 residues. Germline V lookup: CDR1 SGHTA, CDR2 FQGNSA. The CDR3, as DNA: TGTGCCAGCAGCTGGGGCGGCAGGGTCGACGGCTACACCTTC. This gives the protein CASSWGGRVDGYTF.

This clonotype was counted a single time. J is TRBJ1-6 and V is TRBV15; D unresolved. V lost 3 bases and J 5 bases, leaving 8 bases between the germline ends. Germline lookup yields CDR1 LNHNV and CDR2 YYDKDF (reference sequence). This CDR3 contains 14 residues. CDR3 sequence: CATSRTDHNSPLHF. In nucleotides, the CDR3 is TGTGCCACCAGCAGGACGGATCATAATTCACCCCTCCACTTT.

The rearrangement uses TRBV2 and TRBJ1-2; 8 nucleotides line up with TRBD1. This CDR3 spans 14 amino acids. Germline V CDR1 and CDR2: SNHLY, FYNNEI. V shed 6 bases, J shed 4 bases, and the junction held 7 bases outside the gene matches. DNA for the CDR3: TGTGCCAGCAGGGGGACAGGAGACCTCTATGGCTACACCTTC. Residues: CASRGTGDLYGYTF.

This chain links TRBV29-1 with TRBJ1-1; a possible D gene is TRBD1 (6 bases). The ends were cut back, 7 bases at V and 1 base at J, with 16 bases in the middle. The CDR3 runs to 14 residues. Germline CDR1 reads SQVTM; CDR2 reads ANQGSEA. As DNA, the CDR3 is TGCAGCGGGCGGGGGGGCTCCGCGAACACTGAAGCTTTCTTT. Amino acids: CSGRGGSANTEAFF.

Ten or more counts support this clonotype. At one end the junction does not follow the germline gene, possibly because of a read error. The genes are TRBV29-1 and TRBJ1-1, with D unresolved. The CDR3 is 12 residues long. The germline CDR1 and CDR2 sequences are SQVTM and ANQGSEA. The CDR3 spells CNVEDLRLKAFF. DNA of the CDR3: TGCAACGTTGAAGATCTTCGGCTGAAAGCTTTCTTT.

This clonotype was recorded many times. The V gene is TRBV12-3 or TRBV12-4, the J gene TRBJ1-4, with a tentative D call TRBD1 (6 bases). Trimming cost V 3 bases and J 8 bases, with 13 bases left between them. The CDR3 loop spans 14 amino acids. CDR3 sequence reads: CASSLIGGPEKLFF. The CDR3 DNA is TGTGCCAGCAGTTTGATTGGGGGGCCCGAAAAACTGTTTTTT.

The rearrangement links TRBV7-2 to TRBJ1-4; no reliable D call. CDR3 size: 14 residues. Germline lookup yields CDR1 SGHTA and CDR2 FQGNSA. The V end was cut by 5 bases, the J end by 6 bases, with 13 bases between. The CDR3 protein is CASSRGLADEKLFF. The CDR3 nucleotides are TGTGCCAGCAGCCGCGGACTAGCGGATGAAAAACTGTTTTTT. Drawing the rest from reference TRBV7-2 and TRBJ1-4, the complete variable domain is GAGVSQSPSNKVTEKGKDVELRCDPISGHTALYWYRQSLGQGLEFLIYFQGNSAPDKSGLPSDRFSAERTGGSVSTLTIQRTQQEDSAVYLCASSRGLADEKLFFGSGTQLSVL.

The CDR3 region is CASTRGITYEQYF. CDR3 in DNA: TGTGCCAGCACTAGGGGGATTACCTACGAGCAGTACTTC. The J gene is TRBJ2-7, the V gene TRBV2; possible D gene TRBD1, 6 bases. Germline loops: CDR1 SNHLY, CDR2 FYNNEI. V was cut by 7 bases and J by 2 bases, with 12 bases left in between. This CDR3 is built from 13 residues.

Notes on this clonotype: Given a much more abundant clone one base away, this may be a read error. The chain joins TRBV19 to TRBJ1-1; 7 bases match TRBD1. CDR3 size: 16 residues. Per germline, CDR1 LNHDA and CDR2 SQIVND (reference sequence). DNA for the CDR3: TGTGCCAGTAGTATAGATCAGGGACAGAAGAACGCTGAAGCTTTCTTT. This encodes CASSIDQGQKNAEAFF.

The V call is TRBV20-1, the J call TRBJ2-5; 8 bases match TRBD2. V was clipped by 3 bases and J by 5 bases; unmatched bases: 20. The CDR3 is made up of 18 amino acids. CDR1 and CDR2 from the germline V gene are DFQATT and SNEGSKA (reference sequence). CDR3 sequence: CSARGDGSGGRPWETQYF. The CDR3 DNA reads TGCAGTGCTAGGGGGGATGGGTCTGGCGGGAGGCCGTGGGAGACCCAGTACTTC.

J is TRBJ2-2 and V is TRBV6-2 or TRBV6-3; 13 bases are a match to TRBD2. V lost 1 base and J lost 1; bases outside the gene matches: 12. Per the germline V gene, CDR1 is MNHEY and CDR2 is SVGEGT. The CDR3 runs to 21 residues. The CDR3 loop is CASSYWALRTSGGLNTGELFF. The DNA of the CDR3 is TGTGCCAGCAGTTACTGGGCTTTGAGGACTAGCGGGGGCCTGAACACCGGGGAGCTGTTTTTT.

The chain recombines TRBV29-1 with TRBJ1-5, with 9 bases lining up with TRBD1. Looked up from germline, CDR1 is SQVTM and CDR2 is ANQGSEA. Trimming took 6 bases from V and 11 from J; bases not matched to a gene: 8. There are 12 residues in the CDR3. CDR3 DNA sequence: TGCAGCGTCCCCGGGACAGGGTTAGCCCAGCATTTT. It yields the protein CSVPGTGLAQHF. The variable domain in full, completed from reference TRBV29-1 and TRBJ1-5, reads SAVISQKPSRDICQRGTSLTIQCQVDSQVTMMFWYRQQPGQSLTLIATANQGSEATYESGFVIDKFPISRPNLTFSTLTVSNMSPEDSSIYLCSVPGTGLAQHFGDGTRLSIL.

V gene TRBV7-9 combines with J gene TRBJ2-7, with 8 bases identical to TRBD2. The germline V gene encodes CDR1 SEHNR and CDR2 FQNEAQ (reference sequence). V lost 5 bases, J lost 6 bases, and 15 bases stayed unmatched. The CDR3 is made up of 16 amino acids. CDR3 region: CASSPSRVAGSVEQYF. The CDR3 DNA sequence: TGTGCCAGCAGCCCCTCTCGGGTAGCGGGATCAGTCGAGCAGTACTTC. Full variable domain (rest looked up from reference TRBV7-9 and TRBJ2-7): DTGVSQNPRHKITKRGQNVTFRCDPISEHNRLYWYRQTLGQGPEFLTYFQNEAQLEKSRLLSDRFSAERPKGSFSTLEIQRTEQGDSAMYLCASSPSRVAGSVEQYFGPGTRLTVT.

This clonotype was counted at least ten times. CDR3 in amino acids: CASSFGQVRLGEAFF. CDR3 in DNA: TGTGCCAGCAGCTTTGGACAGGTTCGCTTAGGTGAAGCTTTCTTT. The chain links TRBV11-1 to TRBJ1-1; TRBD1 matches 7 bases. J gave up 7 bases and V 3 bases, and 11 bases lay outside the gene matches. The germline CDR1 and CDR2 sequences are SGHAT and FQDESV (reference sequence). The CDR3 is 15 amino acids.

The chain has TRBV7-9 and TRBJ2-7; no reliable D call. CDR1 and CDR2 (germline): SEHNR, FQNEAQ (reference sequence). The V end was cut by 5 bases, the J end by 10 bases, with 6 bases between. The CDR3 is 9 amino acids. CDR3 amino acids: CASSMGQYF. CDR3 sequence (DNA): TGTGCCAGCAGCATGGGACAGTACTTC. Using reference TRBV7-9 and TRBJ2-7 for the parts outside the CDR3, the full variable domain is DTGVSQNPRHKITKRGQNVTFRCDPISEHNRLYWYRQTLGQGPEFLTYFQNEAQLEKSRLLSDRFSAERPKGSFSTLEIQRTEQGDSAMYLCASSMGQYFGPGTRLTVT.

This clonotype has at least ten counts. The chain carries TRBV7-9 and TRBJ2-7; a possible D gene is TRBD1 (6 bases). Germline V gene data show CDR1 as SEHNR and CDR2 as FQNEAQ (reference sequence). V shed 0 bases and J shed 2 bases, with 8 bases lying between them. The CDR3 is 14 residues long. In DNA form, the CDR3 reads TGTGCCAGCAGCTTAGCAGGGGACACCTACGAGCAGTACTTC. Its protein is CASSLAGDTYEQYF.

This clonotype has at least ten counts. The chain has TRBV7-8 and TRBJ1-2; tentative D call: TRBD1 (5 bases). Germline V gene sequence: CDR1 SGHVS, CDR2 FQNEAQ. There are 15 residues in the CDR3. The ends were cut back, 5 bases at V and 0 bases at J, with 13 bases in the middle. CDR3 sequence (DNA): TGTGCCAGCAGCAGAGGGACGGCGGCTAACTATGGCTACACCTTC. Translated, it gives CASSRGTAANYGYTF.

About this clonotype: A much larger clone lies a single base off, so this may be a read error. The CDR3 DNA reads as TGCAGTGCCCTTTCGTGGGCGATCGGCTACACCTTC. Its translation is CSALSWAIGYTF. This sequence joins TRBV20-1 and TRBJ1-2; no clear D gene. Deletions cut 6 bases from V and 8 bases from J, with 16 bases between. The CDR3 has 12 residues. The germline gives CDR1 DFQATT, CDR2 SNEGSKA (reference sequence).

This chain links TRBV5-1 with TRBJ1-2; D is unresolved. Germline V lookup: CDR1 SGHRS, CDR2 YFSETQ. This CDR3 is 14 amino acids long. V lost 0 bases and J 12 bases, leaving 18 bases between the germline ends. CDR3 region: CASSLERTSSGNTF. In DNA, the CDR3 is TGCGCCAGCAGCTTGGAGCGGACCAGCTCTGGAAACACCTTC.

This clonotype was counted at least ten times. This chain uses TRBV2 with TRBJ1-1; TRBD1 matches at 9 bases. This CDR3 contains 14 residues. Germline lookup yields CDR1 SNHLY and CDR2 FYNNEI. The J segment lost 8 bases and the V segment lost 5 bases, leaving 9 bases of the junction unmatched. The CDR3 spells CASSQTGGGPEAFF. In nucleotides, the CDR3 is TGTGCCAGCAGTCAAACAGGGGGCGGACCCGAAGCTTTCTTT. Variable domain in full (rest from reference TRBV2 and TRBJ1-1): EPEVTQTPSHQVTQMGQEVILRCVPISNHLYFYWYRQILGQKVEFLVSFYNNEISEKSEIFDDQFSVERPDGSNFTLKIRSTKLEDSAMYFCASSQTGGGPEAFFGQGTRLTVV.

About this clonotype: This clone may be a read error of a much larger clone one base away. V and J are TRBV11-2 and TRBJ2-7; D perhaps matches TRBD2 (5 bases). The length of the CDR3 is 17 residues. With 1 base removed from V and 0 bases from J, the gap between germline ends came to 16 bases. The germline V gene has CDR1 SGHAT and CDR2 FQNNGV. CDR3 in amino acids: CASSLADDLDSSYEQYF. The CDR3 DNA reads TGTGCCAGCAGCTTAGCGGACGACCTGGACTCCTCCTACGAGCAGTACTTC. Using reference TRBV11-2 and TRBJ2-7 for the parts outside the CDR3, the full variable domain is EAGVAQSPRYKIIEKRQSVAFWCNPISGHATLYWYQQILGQGPKLLIQFQNNGVVDDSQLPKDRFSAERLKGVDSTLKIQPAKLEDSAVYLCASSLADDLDSSYEQYFGPGTRLTVT.

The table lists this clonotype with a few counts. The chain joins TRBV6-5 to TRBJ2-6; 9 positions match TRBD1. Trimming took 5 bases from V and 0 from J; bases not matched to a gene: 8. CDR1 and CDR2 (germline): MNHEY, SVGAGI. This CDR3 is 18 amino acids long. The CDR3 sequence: CASSKPGQGNSGANVLTF. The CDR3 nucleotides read TGTGCCAGCAGTAAACCGGGACAGGGCAACTCTGGGGCCAACGTCCTGACTTTC.

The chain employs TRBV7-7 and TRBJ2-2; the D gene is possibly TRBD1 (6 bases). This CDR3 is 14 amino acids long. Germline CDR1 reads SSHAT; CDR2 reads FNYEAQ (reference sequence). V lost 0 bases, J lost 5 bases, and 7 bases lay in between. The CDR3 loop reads CASSLAQGTGELFF. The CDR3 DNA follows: TGTGCCAGCAGCTTAGCGCAGGGGACCGGGGAGCTGTTTTTT.

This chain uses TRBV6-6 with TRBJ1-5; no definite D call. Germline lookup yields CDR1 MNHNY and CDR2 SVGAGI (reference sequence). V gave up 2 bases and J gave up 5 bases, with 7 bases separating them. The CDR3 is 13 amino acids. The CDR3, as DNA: TGTGCCAGCAGTTACGTGGGCTATCAGCCCCAGCATTTT. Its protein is CASSYVGYQPQHF.